A selection of T cell receptor beta chains follows, all from one sample in a study of blood T cell repertoires in COVID-19. Libraries were prepared by immunoSEQ multiplex PCR; TCRdb keeps only in-frame clonotypes and omits some of them. The table shows just over 300,000 clones, with 70% to 90% occurring only once. The sequenced sample consisted of PBMCs or T cells enriched from blood (not recorded which). The receptors were gathered from a man between 25 and 39 years old who had recovered from COVID-19. Both conserved end residues are part of each CDR3. D genes are given only for firm matches. Not every row has a clone size; where given, it reads once, few, many or a size class.

TRBD1	TRBJ1-2	TRBV19	.	TGTGCCAGTAGTCAAGGGGACAGGGGCTATGGCTACACCTTC	CASSQGDRGYGYTF
.	TRBJ2-7	TRBV5-4	.	TGTGCCAGCAGCCCTGCGGGAACCAACTACGAGCAGTACTTC	CASSPAGTNYEQYF
.	TRBJ1-4	TRBV5-5	.	TGTGCCAGCACCATTTCCGCAGCAACTAATGAAAAACTGTTTTTT	CASTISAATNEKLFF
TRBD2	TRBJ2-5	TRBV7-9	.	TGTGCCAGCAGCTTAGCGGGTTGGTTTAGCGGGGGAGCCCAAGAGACCCAGTACTTC	CASSLAGWFSGGAQETQYF
.	TRBJ1-1	TRBV7-9	.	TGTGCCAGCAGTCGACAGGTAGGGGAAGCTTTCTTT	CASSRQVGEAFF
TRBD2	TRBJ2-3	TRBV15	once	TGTGCCACCAGCGCCGGGGTCAGCGGGAATACGCAGTATTTT	CATSAGVSGNTQYF
.	TRBJ1-2	TRBV5-4	.	TGTGCCAGCAGCTTCGGAACGGCAGGTCCCTCTTATGGCTACACCTTC	CASSFGTAGPSYGYTF
TRBD1	TRBJ2-2	TRBV5-4	.	TGTGCCAGCAGGACGACAGGGGGCGGTCGGAGCACCGGGGAGCTGTTTTTT	CASRTTGGGRSTGELFF
TRBD2	TRBJ2-5	TRBV5-4	once	TGTGCCAGCAGACCGGGACTAGCGGGGGGTTTGCAAGAGACCCAGTACTTC	CASRPGLAGGLQETQYF
.	TRBJ1-1	TRBV7-9	few	TGTGCCAGCAGCAGCATTAATCTCGCGACTGAAGCTTTCTTT	CASSSINLATEAFF
.	TRBJ1-5	TRBV19	.	TGTGCCAGTAGTTTAGGGACACTCCCTAATCAGCCCCAGCATTTT	CASSLGTLPNQPQHF
.	TRBJ2-3	TRBV24-1	.	TGTGCCACCAGTGATCGACAGTCGGGCACAGATACGCAGTATTTT	CATSDRQSGTDTQYF
TRBD2	TRBJ2-3	TRBV11-2	.	TGTGCCAGCAGCTTAGAATTTGTCGGGACTAGCGGGGGCCCAAGGGGTACGCAGTATTTT	CASSLEFVGTSGGPRGTQYF
TRBD1	TRBJ2-3	TRBV19	.	TGTGCCAGTAGCCCGACAGGGGTAGGGGCAGATACGCAGTATTTT	CASSPTGVGADTQYF
.	TRBJ1-2	TRBV5-1	once	TGCGCCAGCAGCCCGGGACTGGGGGGATTCTATGGCTACACCTTC	CASSPGLGGFYGYTF
TRBD1	TRBJ1-1	TRBV3-1/TRBV3-2	.	TGTGCCAGCAGCCACATAGGGACAGGGGTCAAGAACACTGAAGCTTTCTTT	CASSHIGTGVKNTEAFF
.	TRBJ1-1	TRBV4-1	.	TGCGCCAGCAGCCAAGATCTGTGGGGCGACACTGAAGCTTTCTTT	CASSQDLWGDTEAFF
TRBD1	TRBJ1-6	TRBV5-1	many	TGCGCCAGCAGCTTAAGACAGGGGGCAAATTCACCCCTCCACTTT	CASSLRQGANSPLHF
.	TRBJ1-5	TRBV11-2	.	TGTGCCAGCAGCTTAGTTGAGGGGGAGAATCAGCCCCAGCATTTT	CASSLVEGENQPQHF
.	TRBJ1-4	TRBV9	.	TGTGCCAGCAGCGTAGTAGCAACTAATGAAAAACTGTTTTTT	CASSVVATNEKLFF
TRBD2	TRBJ2-7	TRBV27	.	TGTGCCAGCAGTCCCCCGACTAGCGGGGGTTGGGAGCAGTACTTC	CASSPPTSGGWEQYF
TRBD2	TRBJ2-7	TRBV7-2	once	TGTGCCAGCAGCTTAGGACTAGCGGTATCCTACGAGCAGTACTTC	CASSLGLAVSYEQYF
.	TRBJ2-7	TRBV2	.	TGTGCCAGCAGTGTTTCCAGGGGTGAGCAGTACTTC	CASSVSRGEQYF
.	TRBJ1-1	TRBV5-1	.	TGCGCCAGCAGCCCCTACCGTGGGGCCACTGAAGCTTTCTTT	CASSPYRGATEAFF
.	TRBJ1-1	TRBV6-5	.	TGTGCCAGTGGCCGGAACACTGAAGCTTTCTTT	CASGRNTEAFF
.	TRBJ1-2	TRBV6-1	.	TGTGCCAGCAGTGAAGCTGGGAGAACCTATGGCTACACCTTC	CASSEAGRTYGYTF
.	TRBJ2-3	TRBV18	few	TGTGCCAGCTCACCCTACCATACCCCAGATACGCAGTATTTT	CASSPYHTPDTQYF
.	TRBJ2-5	TRBV5-4	once	TGTGCCAGCAGCCCCGCCGGGGGGCAGATCCAAGAGACCCAGTACTTC	CASSPAGGQIQETQYF
TRBD1	TRBJ2-1	TRBV16	.	TGTGCCAGCAGCCCTATTCTGCCGGGACAGGGGTCCAACAATGAGCAGTTCTTC	CASSPILPGQGSNNEQFF
.	TRBJ1-2	TRBV3-1/TRBV3-2	.	TGTGCCAGCAGCCGGGGGGATCTCTATGGCTACACCTTC	CASSRGDLYGYTF
.	TRBJ1-1	TRBV5-4	.	TGTGCCAGCAGCTTCGGAGTATCGGACACTGAAGCTTTCTTT	CASSFGVSDTEAFF
TRBD1	TRBJ2-2	TRBV5-1	.	TGCGCCAGCAGCTTACAGGGGGTCCCCGGGGAGCTGTTTTTT	CASSLQGVPGELFF
.	TRBJ1-2	TRBV29-1	.	TGCAGCGCCCGCCTCGGAGATGGCTACACCTTC	CSARLGDGYTF
.	TRBJ2-2	TRBV11-3	.	TGTGCCAGCAGTGGATTCGGAGACCCGGCCGGGGAGCTGTTTTTT	CASSGFGDPAGELFF
.	TRBJ1-6	TRBV7-3	once	TGTGCCAGCAGCTTAACGGCCGCATCACCCCTCCACTTT	CASSLTAASPLHF
TRBD1	TRBJ2-5	TRBV7-3	.	TGTGCCAGCAGCCCGACAGGGGGCCGGGAGACCCAGTACTTC	CASSPTGGRETQYF
TRBD1	TRBJ1-2	TRBV5-6	.	TGTGCCAGCAGCCCTTTTGCAGGGGGCAGGGGCTACACCTTC	CASSPFAGGRGYTF
.	TRBJ2-7	TRBV6-2/TRBV6-3	.	TGTGCCAGCAGCCTCCCAGCGGTCTACGAGCAGTACTTC	CASSLPAVYEQYF
.	TRBJ1-2	TRBV9	.	TGTGCCAGCAGCGTATCCCAGGGGGGCTACACCTTC	CASSVSQGGYTF
TRBD1	TRBJ1-2	TRBV5-1	.	TGCGCCAGCAGCCCCGACAGGGGGCAGGGTGGCTACACCTTC	CASSPDRGQGGYTF
TRBD1	TRBJ2-7	TRBV18	.	TGTGCCAGCTCACGCTGGGACAGGGAAGACGAGCAGTACTTC	CASSRWDREDEQYF
.	TRBJ2-2	TRBV27	few	TGTGCCAGCAGTTTCGCGGCCGGGGAGCTGTTTTTT	CASSFAAGELFF
.	TRBJ1-2	TRBV2	few	TGTGCCAGCAGTGCGGGCGGGAGCTATGGCTACACCTTC	CASSAGGSYGYTF
.	TRBJ2-7	TRBV10-3	.	TGTGCCATCACGCAGGGGTCAACCTACGAGCAGTACTTC	CAITQGSTYEQYF
.	TRBJ2-7	TRBV7-9	.	TGTGCCAGCAGCTTAGAATCTTGGCGGAGCTCCTACGAGCAGTACTTC	CASSLESWRSSYEQYF
.	TRBJ2-1	TRBV7-9	.	TGTGCCAGCAGCTTCCCGACAATTGGTGGGAGTGAGCAGTTCTTC	CASSFPTIGGSEQFF
TRBD1	TRBJ1-6	TRBV27	.	TGTGCCAGCAGTTCCGAAAGTCCCGGGACAGGGCAGGCTTCAAATTCACCCCTCCACTTT	CASSSESPGTGQASNSPLHF
.	TRBJ1-5	TRBV10-2	.	TGCGCCAGCAGGGGGGCCCTCGATCAGCCCCAGCATTTT	CASRGALDQPQHF
.	TRBJ1-1	TRBV9	.	TGTGCCAGCAGCTTCAGGGTGTCCGACACTGAAGCTTTCTTT	CASSFRVSDTEAFF
TRBD1	TRBJ1-4	TRBV7-2	.	TGTGCCAGCAGCTTCCAGGGGGCTTATGAAAAACTGTTTTTT	CASSFQGAYEKLFF
.	TRBJ1-6	TRBV9	once	TGTGCCAGCAGCGACCCGAGGACACACACCTATAATTCACCCCTCCACTTT	CASSDPRTHTYNSPLHF
.	TRBJ1-1	TRBV25-1	.	TGTGCCAGCAGTAACACGGGGGTTGGCACTGAAGCTTTCTTT	CASSNTGVGTEAFF
.	TRBJ1-2	TRBV5-4	.	TGTGCCAGCAGCCCGCAGGGATGGCAAAACTATGGCTACACCTTC	CASSPQGWQNYGYTF
.	TRBJ2-3	TRBV27	.	TGTGCCAGCAGTTTAGGGATTTATACAGGGACAGATACGCAGTATTTT	CASSLGIYTGTDTQYF
TRBD1	TRBJ1-2	TRBV25-1	.	TGTGCCAGCAGTGAGGGGACAGGGGGCTTTTATGGCTACACCTTC	CASSEGTGGFYGYTF
.	TRBJ2-1	TRBV6-5	.	TGTGCCAGCAGCCCACGTTTTAGCTCCTACAATGAGCAGTTCTTC	CASSPRFSSYNEQFF
.	TRBJ1-3	TRBV5-1	.	TGCGCCAGCAGCTTGGACGGGGGGAGTGGAAACACCATATATTTT	CASSLDGGSGNTIYF
.	TRBJ1-6	TRBV21-1	.	TGTGCCAGCAGCAAGAGGGACTCCTCTACACCCCTCCACTTT	CASSKRDSSTPLHF
.	TRBJ2-3	TRBV6-1	.	TGTGCCAGCAGTGAAGATGGCAGGGACACAGATACGCAGTATTTT	CASSEDGRDTDTQYF
TRBD1	TRBJ1-2	TRBV18	.	TGTGCCAGCTCACCAGGTGGGACAGGGGGCAGCGGAGGCTACACCTTC	CASSPGGTGGSGGYTF